This is a list of T cell receptor beta chains from one sample in a study of OX40 agonist ivuxolimab in advanced cancers. Produced via immunoSEQ multiplex PCR; TCRdb's table is partial and in-frame only. The profile shows 55,000 to 85,000 clones, 65% to 90% of them singletons. The sample consisted of CD4+ or CD8+ T cells sorted from blood, taken in a trial of the OX40 agonist ivuxolimab. The source of these receptors is an adult with an advanced solid tumor such as melanoma, head and neck, liver or kidney cancer. Both conserved end residues are part of each CDR3. The D gene is left open where the match is weak. Not all rows give a size; the values are once, few, many and, for expanded clones, a class.

d_call: TRBD1; clone_size: .; v_call: TRBV5-1; j_call: TRBJ2-3; cdr3_aa: CASSLDHRGWSTDTQYF; cdr3_nt: TGCGCCAGCAGCCTAGACCACAGGGGATGGAGCACAGATACGCAGTATTTT
d_call: .; clone_size: .; v_call: TRBV18; j_call: TRBJ1-2; cdr3_aa: CASSPGGTYGYTF; cdr3_nt: TGTGCCAGCTCACCAGGAGGGACCTATGGCTACACCTTC
d_call: .; clone_size: once; v_call: TRBV5-6; j_call: TRBJ1-4; cdr3_aa: CASSLVGAEGEKLFF; cdr3_nt: TGTGCCAGCAGCTTGGTGGGGGCCGAAGGAGAAAAACTGTTTTTT
d_call: TRBD1; clone_size: .; v_call: TRBV9; j_call: TRBJ1-6; cdr3_aa: CASSVSPSRTGGGSPLHF; cdr3_nt: TGTGCCAGCAGCGTAAGCCCCAGTCGGACAGGGGGCGGTTCACCCCTCCACTTT
d_call: TRBD2; clone_size: .; v_call: TRBV7-2; j_call: TRBJ2-7; cdr3_aa: CASSLILAGSNEQYF; cdr3_nt: TGTGCCAGCAGCTTAATTCTAGCGGGATCGAACGAGCAGTACTTC
d_call: .; clone_size: .; v_call: TRBV4-3; j_call: TRBJ2-3; cdr3_aa: CASSQWVSSDTDTQYF; cdr3_nt: TGCGCCAGCAGCCAATGGGTTTCTAGCGACACAGATACGCAGTATTTT
d_call: .; clone_size: .; v_call: TRBV7-2; j_call: TRBJ2-1; cdr3_aa: CASSFGASSEQFF; cdr3_nt: TGTGCCAGCAGCTTTGGGGCTAGTAGTGAGCAGTTCTTC
d_call: .; clone_size: .; v_call: TRBV7-2; j_call: TRBJ1-4; cdr3_aa: CASSLGGTNEKLFF; cdr3_nt: TGTGCCAGCAGCTTGGGTGGAACTAATGAAAAACTGTTTTTT
d_call: .; clone_size: .; v_call: TRBV7-8; j_call: TRBJ2-5; cdr3_aa: CASSSRGAGQTQYF; cdr3_nt: TGTGCCAGCAGCTCCCGGGGGGCCGGGCAGACCCAGTACTTC
d_call: .; clone_size: .; v_call: TRBV6-1; j_call: TRBJ1-1; cdr3_aa: CASSVSPGLLNTEAFF; cdr3_nt: TGTGCCAGCAGTGTTTCCCCGGGACTCCTGAACACTGAAGCTTTCTTT
d_call: .; clone_size: .; v_call: TRBV2; j_call: TRBJ1-1; cdr3_aa: CASTPLLNTEAFF; cdr3_nt: TGTGCCAGCACGCCGCTCCTGAACACTGAAGCTTTCTTT
d_call: .; clone_size: .; v_call: TRBV15; j_call: TRBJ2-1; cdr3_aa: CATGISGLPGDEQFF; cdr3_nt: TGTGCCACCGGTATTAGCGGCCTACCTGGGGATGAGCAGTTCTTC
d_call: .; clone_size: .; v_call: TRBV19; j_call: TRBJ2-4; cdr3_aa: CASSPDWGTVAKNIQYF; cdr3_nt: TGTGCCAGTAGTCCCGATTGGGGAACCGTAGCCAAAAACATTCAGTACTTC
d_call: TRBD2; clone_size: .; v_call: TRBV11-2; j_call: TRBJ2-7; cdr3_aa: CASSLAGDPYEQYF; cdr3_nt: TGTGCCAGCAGCTTGGCGGGGGACCCTTACGAGCAGTACTTC
d_call: .; clone_size: .; v_call: TRBV27; j_call: TRBJ2-1; cdr3_aa: CASSLARGSYNEQFF; cdr3_nt: TGTGCCAGCAGTTTAGCCAGGGGCTCCTACAATGAGCAGTTCTTC
d_call: TRBD1; clone_size: .; v_call: TRBV30; j_call: TRBJ1-5; cdr3_aa: CAWSYGQGLGQPQHF; cdr3_nt: TGTGCCTGGAGCTACGGACAGGGGTTGGGTCAGCCCCAGCATTTT
d_call: TRBD1; clone_size: few; v_call: TRBV5-4; j_call: TRBJ1-2; cdr3_aa: CASSGGTVKSYGYTF; cdr3_nt: TGTGCCAGCAGCGGAGGGACAGTCAAAAGCTATGGCTACACCTTC
d_call: .; clone_size: once; v_call: TRBV23-1; j_call: TRBJ2-3; cdr3_aa: CASSQSHRLADTQYF; cdr3_nt: TGCGCCAGCAGTCAATCGCACAGATTAGCAGATACGCAGTATTTT
d_call: .; clone_size: .; v_call: TRBV6-6; j_call: TRBJ1-4; cdr3_aa: CASSYSGGNEKLFF; cdr3_nt: TGTGCCAGCAGTTACTCTGGGGGTAATGAAAAACTGTTTTTT
d_call: .; clone_size: .; v_call: TRBV30; j_call: TRBJ1-5; cdr3_aa: CAWSGTVNQPQHF; cdr3_nt: TGTGCCTGGAGTGGGACAGTCAATCAGCCCCAGCATTTT
d_call: .; clone_size: .; v_call: TRBV6-5; j_call: TRBJ2-1; cdr3_aa: CASSYSLGHFLNEQFF; cdr3_nt: TGTGCCAGCAGTTATTCTCTAGGCCATTTTTTAAATGAGCAGTTCTTC
d_call: .; clone_size: .; v_call: TRBV14; j_call: TRBJ2-3; cdr3_aa: CASSRSGRWGTDTQYF; cdr3_nt: TGTGCCAGCAGCAGAAGCGGCCGCTGGGGGACAGATACGCAGTATTTT
d_call: TRBD2; clone_size: .; v_call: TRBV30; j_call: TRBJ2-1; cdr3_aa: CAWTPGLAGSNEQFF; cdr3_nt: TGTGCCTGGACTCCGGGACTAGCGGGAAGCAATGAGCAGTTCTTC
d_call: .; clone_size: .; v_call: TRBV18; j_call: TRBJ2-7; cdr3_aa: CASSHEGGSPYEQYF; cdr3_nt: TGTGCCAGCTCACACGAGGGGGGGTCCCCCTACGAGCAGTACTTC
d_call: TRBD1; clone_size: .; v_call: TRBV7-8; j_call: TRBJ1-2; cdr3_aa: CASSGQGVFLDYGYTF; cdr3_nt: TGTGCCAGCAGTGGACAGGGGGTTTTTTTGGACTATGGCTACACCTTC
d_call: TRBD1; clone_size: .; v_call: TRBV28; j_call: TRBJ1-2; cdr3_aa: CASSAWTGNEGYTF; cdr3_nt: TGTGCCAGCAGTGCATGGACAGGCAATGAAGGCTACACCTTC
d_call: .; clone_size: .; v_call: TRBV6-5; j_call: TRBJ1-6; cdr3_aa: CASSYSLGSYNSPLHF; cdr3_nt: TGTGCCAGCAGTTACTCGCTGGGCTCCTATAATTCACCCCTCCACTTT
d_call: .; clone_size: .; v_call: TRBV10-2; j_call: TRBJ2-5; cdr3_aa: CASSRLLTETQYF; cdr3_nt: TGCGCCAGCAGTCGACTCCTGACGGAGACCCAGTACTTC
d_call: .; clone_size: once; v_call: TRBV7-8; j_call: TRBJ2-3; cdr3_aa: CASSLEGGFGGGTDTQYF; cdr3_nt: TGTGCCAGCAGCTTAGAAGGGGGGTTCGGGGGTGGCACAGATACGCAGTATTTT
d_call: TRBD1; clone_size: .; v_call: TRBV6-6; j_call: TRBJ1-5; cdr3_aa: CASSYGDRGNQPQHF; cdr3_nt: TGTGCCAGCAGTTACGGGGACAGGGGAAATCAGCCCCAGCATTTT
d_call: TRBD2; clone_size: once; v_call: TRBV5-6; j_call: TRBJ2-1; cdr3_aa: CASSLMSGSSNEQFF; cdr3_nt: TGTGCCAGCAGCTTGATGAGCGGGAGCTCCAATGAGCAGTTCTTC
d_call: TRBD1; clone_size: .; v_call: TRBV18; j_call: TRBJ2-3; cdr3_aa: CASSPETGGTDTQYF; cdr3_nt: TGTGCCAGCTCACCTGAGACAGGGGGCACAGATACGCAGTATTTT
d_call: .; clone_size: .; v_call: TRBV4-3; j_call: TRBJ2-1; cdr3_aa: CASSQDYRSNEQFF; cdr3_nt: TGCGCCAGCAGCCAAGATTATCGTTCGAATGAGCAGTTCTTC
d_call: TRBD1; clone_size: once; v_call: TRBV6-5; j_call: TRBJ1-1; cdr3_aa: CASSTLGTGYSEAFF; cdr3_nt: TGTGCCAGCAGCACTCTCGGGACAGGGTACTCTGAAGCTTTCTTT
d_call: .; clone_size: .; v_call: TRBV19; j_call: TRBJ2-7; cdr3_aa: CASSIVGPAYEQYF; cdr3_nt: TGTGCCAGTAGTATAGTGGGTCCAGCCTACGAGCAGTACTTC
d_call: .; clone_size: .; v_call: TRBV4-3; j_call: TRBJ2-1; cdr3_aa: CASSQVEGGGYNEQFF; cdr3_nt: TGCGCCAGCAGCCAAGTTGAGGGTGGAGGCTACAATGAGCAGTTCTTC
d_call: TRBD2; clone_size: .; v_call: TRBV28; j_call: TRBJ2-1; cdr3_aa: CASSIPSGRANEQFF; cdr3_nt: TGTGCCAGCAGTATCCCTAGCGGGAGGGCCAATGAGCAGTTCTTC
d_call: TRBD2; clone_size: .; v_call: TRBV6-5; j_call: TRBJ2-7; cdr3_aa: CASSVAGESYEQYF; cdr3_nt: TGTGCCAGCAGTGTAGCGGGGGAGTCCTACGAGCAGTACTTC
d_call: TRBD2; clone_size: once; v_call: TRBV5-8; j_call: TRBJ2-5; cdr3_aa: CASSSSGGPLETQYF; cdr3_nt: TGTGCCAGCAGCTCTAGCGGGGGCCCCCTAGAGACCCAGTACTTC
d_call: .; clone_size: .; v_call: TRBV18; j_call: TRBJ1-1; cdr3_aa: CASSPGGDANTEAFF; cdr3_nt: TGTGCCAGCTCACCAGGGGGGGATGCGAACACTGAAGCTTTCTTT
d_call: TRBD1; clone_size: .; v_call: TRBV7-9; j_call: TRBJ1-3; cdr3_aa: CASSIRQGGNTIYF; cdr3_nt: TGTGCCAGCAGCATCCGACAGGGGGGAAACACCATATATTTT
d_call: .; clone_size: .; v_call: TRBV5-1; j_call: TRBJ2-7; cdr3_aa: CASSYNTAAGYEQYF; cdr3_nt: TGCGCCAGCAGCTACAATACGGCCGCAGGCTACGAGCAGTACTTC